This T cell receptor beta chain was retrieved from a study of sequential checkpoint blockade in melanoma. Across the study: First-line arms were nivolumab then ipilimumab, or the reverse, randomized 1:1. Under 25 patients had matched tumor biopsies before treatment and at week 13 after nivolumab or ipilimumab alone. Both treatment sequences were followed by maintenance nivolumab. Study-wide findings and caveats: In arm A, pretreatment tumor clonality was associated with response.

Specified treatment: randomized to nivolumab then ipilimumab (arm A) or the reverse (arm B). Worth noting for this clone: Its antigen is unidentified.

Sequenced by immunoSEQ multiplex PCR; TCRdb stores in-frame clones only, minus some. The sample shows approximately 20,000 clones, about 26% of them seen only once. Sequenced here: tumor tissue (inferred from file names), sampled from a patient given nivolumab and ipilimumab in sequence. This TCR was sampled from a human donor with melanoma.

The DNA of the CDR3 is TGTGCCAGCAGTTATAGACCGCACTCTGGAAACACCATATATTTT. Translation: CASSYRPHSGNTIYF. The rearrangement joins TRBV6-8 to TRBJ1-3; D ambiguous. Trimming took 3 bases from V and 0 from J, leaving 9 bases between them. Germline CDR1 is MNHGY and CDR2 is SAAAGT. This CDR3 contains 15 residues.